These T cell receptor beta chains were read from a single sample in a study of high-grade serous ovarian cancer treatment subgroups. Method: immunoSEQ multiplex PCR; TCRdb's copy keeps in-frame clones and lacks some. The sample includes more than 35,000 clones, around three quarters of them seen just once. What was sequenced was tumor tissue. Every receptor here comes from a human donor with high-grade serous ovarian cancer. CDR3s leave out the opening cysteine and the closing phenylalanine or tryptophan. D genes are given only for firm matches.

ASSPRGGRGSSGANVLT,.,TRBV7-2
ASSSLLAGRADTQY,.,TRBV27
ASSKTGEAEAF,.,TRBV21-1
ASSEAKVGGHEQY,.,TRBV6-1
ASSPGEGVSNQPQH,.,TRBV19
ASSLYGTSGTPNYEQY,TRBD2,TRBV5-1
ASSRGASGEGGYT,.,TRBV18
ASSLGGTGSYGANVLT,TRBD1,TRBV27
ASSVIAQPNEQF,.,TRBV9
ASSLKASYEQY,.,TRBV27
ASSSSSTDTQY,.,TRBV6-6
ASSLYREGSHEQF,.,TRBV28
ASSPLGTPNTGELF,.,TRBV27
ASRYPIQTGYT,.,TRBV27
SVEEENYEQY,.,TRBV29-1
ASSIDTSAEAF,.,TRBV19
ASSPGGSETQY,TRBD2,TRBV7-3
ASGLWSGKETQY,TRBD2,TRBV12-5
ARPAFSSLNHDWYNEQF,.,TRBV5-3
ASWTGDSYEQY,TRBD1,TRBV2
SDNWVPRRDRKLGEQF,TRBD1,TRBV29-1
ASSEGATSSYEQY,TRBD1,TRBV6-4
ASSLGGRETQY,.,TRBV5-6
ASSGSSGAVLYGYT,.,TRBV28
ASSLGENPSTDTQY,.,TRBV4-2
ASSFKPNGEKLF,.,TRBV6-5
ASSVGSLAGGQEQF,TRBD2,TRBV9
ASSFGNTEAF,.,TRBV7-3
ASSPLGLVAARQETQY,.,TRBV18
ASSLAGGGGTDTQY,TRBD2,TRBV6-6
AWSVGGEQY,.,TRBV30
ASSYSAGPNNEQF,.,TRBV6-5
ASSPGGKETQY,TRBD2,TRBV7-3